The 17 T cell receptor beta chains below were found in one sample sequenced in a study of blood T cell repertoires in COVID-19. TCRdb keeps only in-frame clones here, not all; method: immunoSEQ multiplex PCR. The table lists about 200,000 clones, around 82% of them singletons, with around 5.1% in the top ten. Material: peripheral blood. The origin of the receptors is a woman between 65 and 79 years old with acute or convalescent COVID-19.

V usage is TRBV6-5 and J usage is TRBJ1-1; TRBD1 might be the D (5 bases). V gave up 8 bases and J gave up 0 bases, with 10 bases separating them. The CDR3 has 13 amino acids. Germline CDR1 is MNHEY and CDR2 is SVGAGI. The CDR3 spells CASVRVLNTEAFF. As DNA, the CDR3 is TGTGCCAGCGTCAGGGTATTGAACACTGAAGCTTTCTTT.

The chain couples TRBV18 to TRBJ1-5; 7 positions match TRBD1. This CDR3 region has 20 residues. J was trimmed by 3 bases and V by 2 bases; bases with no gene match: 19. CDR1 and CDR2 (germline): KGHSH, LQKENI. Written as DNA, the CDR3 is TGTGCCAGCTCACCAACAACGGCGGGGACAGTGGACCACCACAATCAGCCCCAGCATTTT. Amino acid sequence: CASSPTTAGTVDHHNQPQHF.

This clone occurred once. The chain combines TRBV30 with TRBJ2-7; 8 nucleotides align to TRBD2. The CDR3 covers 16 residues. The V segment lost 3 bases and the J segment 7 bases; nucleotides outside the gene matches: 17. From germline, CDR1 is GTSNPN and CDR2 SVGIG (reference sequence). Here the CDR3 DNA reads TGTGCCTGGAGCCCCCCAAGGAAGCGGGAGCGTGAAGAGCAGTACTTC. It codes for CAWSPPRKREREEQYF.

The V call is TRBV19, the J call TRBJ1-5, with 10 nucleotides matching TRBD1. The V gene's germline CDR1 is LNHDA and CDR2 SQIVND (reference sequence). The CDR3 has 16 amino acids. The V and J ends lost 7 bases and 3 bases, in that order; junction bases with no gene match: 9. CDR3 residues: CASTGGGQGINQPQHF. The CDR3 DNA is TGTGCCAGTACCGGGGGGGGACAGGGGATCAATCAGCCCCAGCATTTT.

The V gene is TRBV30, the J gene TRBJ1-5; a weak D match, TRBD1 (5 bases). The CDR3 runs to 13 residues. V lost 1 base and J 4 bases, leaving 8 bases between the germline ends. Germline V gives CDR1 GTSNPN, CDR2 SVGIG (reference sequence). The CDR3 loop is CAWSATANQPQHF. The CDR3 nucleotides read TGTGCCTGGAGTGCGACAGCTAATCAGCCCCAGCATTTT.

The chain couples TRBV7-2 to TRBJ2-1, with TRBD2 identical over 9 bases. Germline CDR1 SGHTA, CDR2 FQGNSA. The CDR3 spans 14 residues. Germline trimming cut 1 base from V and 9 bases from J; bases unmatched to any gene: 4. Here the CDR3 DNA reads TGTGCCAGCAGCTTAGGGATTAGCGGGAGTGAGCAGTTCTTC. Encoded protein: CASSLGISGSEQFF.

The genes are TRBV18 and TRBJ2-2; D unresolved. Germline V gene data show CDR1 as KGHSH and CDR2 as LQKENI. This CDR3 spans 13 amino acids. Trimming took off 5 bases at V and 1 base at J, with 5 bases between the two ends. The CDR3 DNA is TGTGCCAGCTCAGTACAGAACACCGGGGAGCTGTTTTTT. Encoded protein: CASSVQNTGELFF.

This clone was detected only once. The CDR3 protein is CASSSWTSGIRNEQFF. DNA for the CDR3: TGTGCCAGCAGCAGCTGGACTAGCGGGATACGGAATGAGCAGTTCTTC. V gene TRBV5-6 combines with J gene TRBJ2-1; 12 positions agree with TRBD2. Germline loops: CDR1 SGHDT, CDR2 YYEEEE. Trimming removed 4 bases from V and 7 bases from J; junction bases left unmatched: 9. The CDR3 runs to 16 residues.

The CDR3 coding sequence is TGTGCCAGCAGTGACTCGAGGTTACCCCAGCATTTT. Residues: CASSDSRLPQHF. V and J are TRBV6-4 and TRBJ1-5, with D hard to call. The CDR3 spans 12 residues. In germline, CDR1 is MRHNA, CDR2 SNTAGT. V was trimmed by 0 bases and J by 10 bases, leaving 7 bases between them.

The table lists this clone with a few counts. The chain combines TRBV28 with TRBJ2-3; a possible D gene is TRBD2 (6 bases). V lost 5 bases, J lost 3 bases, and 18 bases lay in between. This CDR3 is 16 amino acids long. Germline V gene data show CDR1 as MDHEN and CDR2 as SYDVKM. The chain's CDR3 is CASSPPGAAGTDTQYF. The CDR3 nucleotides read TGTGCCAGCAGTCCCCCGGGCGCGGCGGGGACAGATACGCAGTATTTT.

The chain uses TRBV9 and TRBJ2-7; TRBD2 matches 11 bases. After removal of 0 bases from V and 4 bases from J, the junction contained 6 bases not matched to a gene. The V gene's germline CDR1 is SGDLS and CDR2 YYNGEE. This CDR3 contains 16 residues. CDR3 nucleotides: TGTGCCAGCAGCGTAGAGGCTAGCGGGAGGAGGTACGAGCAGTACTTC. This codes for CASSVEASGRRYEQYF.

This clone was recorded only once. The V and J genes are TRBV28 and TRBJ1-2; D ambiguous. This CDR3 region has 15 residues. Germline V gives CDR1 MDHEN, CDR2 SYDVKM. Between the trimmed V and J ends, which lost 2 bases and 1 base, there was a span of 11 bases. Written as DNA, the CDR3 is TGTGCCAGCAGTTTAGCGTATGCGGGTAACTATGGCTACACCTTC. The encoded protein is CASSLAYAGNYGYTF.

The chain is built from TRBV5-5 and TRBJ1-1; tentatively, D is TRBD1 (5 bases). Trimming cost V 5 bases and J 6 bases, with 17 bases left between them. Germline V gives CDR1 SGHKS, CDR2 YYEKEE (reference sequence). CDR3 length: 14 amino acids. CDR3: CASSLWEPGAEAFF. DNA for the CDR3: TGTGCCAGCAGTCTCTGGGAGCCGGGGGCTGAAGCTTTCTTT.

The gene calls are TRBV27 and TRBJ1-4; D is uncertain. V dropped 7 bases and J dropped 3 bases, with 12 bases sitting between them. Looked up from germline, CDR1 is MNHEY and CDR2 is SMNVEV (reference sequence). CDR3 size: 14 residues. The CDR3 loop reads CASTNPGSNEKLFF. The CDR3 DNA sequence: TGTGCCAGCACAAACCCAGGCTCTAATGAAAAACTGTTTTTT.

The chain recombines TRBV5-6 with TRBJ1-1; tentatively, D is TRBD1 (5 bases). The CDR3 consists of 17 residues. V was cut by 2 bases and J by 4 bases, with 21 bases left in between. Germline V gene sequence: CDR1 SGHDT, CDR2 YYEEEE. CDR3 protein: CASSFGVGLMVLTEAFF. The CDR3 DNA reads as TGTGCCAGCAGCTTTGGTGTGGGACTTATGGTGCTCACTGAAGCTTTCTTT.

V gene TRBV6-2 or TRBV6-3 combines with J gene TRBJ2-2, with TRBD2 matching 8 bases. Trimming took 5 bases from V and 5 from J; bases not matched to a gene: 7. Per the germline V gene, CDR1 is MNHEY and CDR2 is SVGEGT. The CDR3 is made up of 15 amino acids. CDR3 DNA: TGTGCCAGCAGTACCCCGGGACTAGGGACCGGGGAGCTGTTTTTT. Amino acid sequence: CASSTPGLGTGELFF.

This CDR3 is CASSPPAGGRQETQYF. In nucleotides, the CDR3 is TGTGCCAGCAGCCCACCAGCGGGAGGACGACAAGAGACCCAGTACTTC. The chain recombines TRBV3-1 (or the pseudogene TRBV3-2) with TRBJ2-5; 9 bases map to TRBD2. The CDR3 length is 16 residues. The V and J ends lost 4 bases and 2 bases, in that order; junction bases with no gene match: 8. The germline V gene encodes CDR1 LGHDT and CDR2 YNNKEL (reference sequence).